This paragraph covers one T cell receptor (beta chain) sequence. As yet, its antigen is unknown. General study results and limits: The TCR gene usage of tumor memory CD4+ T cells clustered together with blood and lymph node memory CD4+ cells and with lymph node naive CD4+ cells. Tumor-infiltrating Treg TCR alpha and beta sequences overlapped most with tumor naive CD4+ T cells, then blood naive.

Semi-nested PCR with Nested Universal Primer A followed constant-region reverse priming of full-length variable regions. A single record per CDR3 protein comes from TCRdb applying MiXCR to the 5' RACE reads. Of about 9,000 distinct CDR3 sequences in the sample, about half were seen once. Trimming cost V 5 bases and J 8 bases; bases outside gene matches: 22. CDR1 SGHVS and CDR2 FQNEAQ come from the germline V gene. The CDR3 is 19 amino acids. Tregs were sorted as CD4+CD25+CD127-/low cells. The specimen sequenced was Tregs sorted from a lymph node. The rearrangement links TRBV7-8 to TRBJ2-5; 11 positions agree with TRBD2. The TCR comes from a female donor with breast cancer. In DNA form, the CDR3 reads TGTGCCAGCAGCCCGACCCCCAGGACTAGCGGGTTTTCCATTGCAACCCAGTACTTC. Translating it yields CASSPTPRTSGFSIATQYF. The whole variable domain, filled in from reference TRBV7-8 and TRBJ2-5, reads GAGVSQSPRYKVAKRGQDVALRCDPISGHVSLFWYQQALGQGPEFLTYFQNEAQLDKSGLPSDRFFAERPEGSVSTLKIQRTQQEDSAVYLCASSPTPRTSGFSIATQYFGPGTRLLVL.